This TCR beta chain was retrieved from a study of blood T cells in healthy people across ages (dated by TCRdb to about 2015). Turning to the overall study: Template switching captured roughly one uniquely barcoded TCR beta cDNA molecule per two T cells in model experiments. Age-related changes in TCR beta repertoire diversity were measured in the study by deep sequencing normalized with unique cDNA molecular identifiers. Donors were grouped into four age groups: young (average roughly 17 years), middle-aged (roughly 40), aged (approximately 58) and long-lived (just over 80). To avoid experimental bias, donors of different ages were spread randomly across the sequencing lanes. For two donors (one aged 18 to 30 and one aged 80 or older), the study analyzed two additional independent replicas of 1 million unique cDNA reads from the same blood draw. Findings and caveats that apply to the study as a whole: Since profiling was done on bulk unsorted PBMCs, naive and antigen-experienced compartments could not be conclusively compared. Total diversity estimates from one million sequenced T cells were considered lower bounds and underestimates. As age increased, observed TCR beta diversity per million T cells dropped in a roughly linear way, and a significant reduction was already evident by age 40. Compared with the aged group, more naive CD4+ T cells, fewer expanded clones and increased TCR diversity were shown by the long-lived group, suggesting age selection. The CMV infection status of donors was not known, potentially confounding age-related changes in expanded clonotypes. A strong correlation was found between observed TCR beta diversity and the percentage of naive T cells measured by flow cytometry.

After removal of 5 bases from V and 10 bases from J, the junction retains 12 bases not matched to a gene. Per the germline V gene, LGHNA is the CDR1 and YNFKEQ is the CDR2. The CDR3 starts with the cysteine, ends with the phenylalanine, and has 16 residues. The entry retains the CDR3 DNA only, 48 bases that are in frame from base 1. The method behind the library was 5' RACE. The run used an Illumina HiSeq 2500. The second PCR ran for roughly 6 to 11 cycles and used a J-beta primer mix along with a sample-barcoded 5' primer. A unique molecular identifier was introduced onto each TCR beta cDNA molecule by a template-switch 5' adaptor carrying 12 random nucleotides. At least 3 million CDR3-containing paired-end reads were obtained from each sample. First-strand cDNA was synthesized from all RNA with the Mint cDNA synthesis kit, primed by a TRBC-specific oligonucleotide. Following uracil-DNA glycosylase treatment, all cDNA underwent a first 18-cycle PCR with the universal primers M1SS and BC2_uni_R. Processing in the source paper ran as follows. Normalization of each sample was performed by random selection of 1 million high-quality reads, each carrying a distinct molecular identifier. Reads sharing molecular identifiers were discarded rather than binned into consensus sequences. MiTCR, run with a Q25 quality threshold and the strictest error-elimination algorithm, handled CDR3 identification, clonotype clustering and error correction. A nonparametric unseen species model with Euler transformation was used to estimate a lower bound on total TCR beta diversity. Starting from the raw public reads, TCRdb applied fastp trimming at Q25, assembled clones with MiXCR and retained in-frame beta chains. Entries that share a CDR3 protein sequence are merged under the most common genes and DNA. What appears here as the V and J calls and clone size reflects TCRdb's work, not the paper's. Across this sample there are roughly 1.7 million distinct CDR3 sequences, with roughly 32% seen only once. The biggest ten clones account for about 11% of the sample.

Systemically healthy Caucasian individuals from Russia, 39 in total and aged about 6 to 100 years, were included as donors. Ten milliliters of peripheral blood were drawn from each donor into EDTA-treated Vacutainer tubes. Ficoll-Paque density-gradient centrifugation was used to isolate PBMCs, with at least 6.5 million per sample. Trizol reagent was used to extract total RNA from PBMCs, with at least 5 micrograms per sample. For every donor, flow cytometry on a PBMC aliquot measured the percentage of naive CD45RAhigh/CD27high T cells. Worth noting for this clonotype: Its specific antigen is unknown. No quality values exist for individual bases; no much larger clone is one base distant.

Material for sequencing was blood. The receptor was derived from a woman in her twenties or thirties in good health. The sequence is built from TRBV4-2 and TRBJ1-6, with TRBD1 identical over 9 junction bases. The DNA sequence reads TGTGCCAGCAGCATCCGGACAGGGGAGTACGGGTCACCCCTCCACTTT. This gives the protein CASSIRTGEYGSPLHF.